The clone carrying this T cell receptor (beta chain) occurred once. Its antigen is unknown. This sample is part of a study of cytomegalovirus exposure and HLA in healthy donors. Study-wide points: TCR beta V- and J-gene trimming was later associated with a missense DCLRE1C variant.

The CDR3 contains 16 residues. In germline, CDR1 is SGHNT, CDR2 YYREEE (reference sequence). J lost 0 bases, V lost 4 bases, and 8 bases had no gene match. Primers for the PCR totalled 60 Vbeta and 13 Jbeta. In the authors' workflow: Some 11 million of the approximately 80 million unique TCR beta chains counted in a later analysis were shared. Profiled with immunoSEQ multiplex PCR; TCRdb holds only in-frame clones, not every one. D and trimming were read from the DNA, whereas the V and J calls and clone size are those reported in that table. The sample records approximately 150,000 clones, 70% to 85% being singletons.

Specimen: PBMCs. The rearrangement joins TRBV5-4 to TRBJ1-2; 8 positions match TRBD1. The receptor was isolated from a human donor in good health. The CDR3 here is CASSHPDRVANYGYTF. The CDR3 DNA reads TGTGCCAGCAGCCACCCGGACAGGGTAGCTAACTATGGCTACACCTTC. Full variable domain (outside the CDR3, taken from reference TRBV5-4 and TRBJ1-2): ETGVTQSPTHLIKTRGQQVTLRCSSQSGHNTVSWYQQALGQGPQFIFQYYREEENGRGNFPPRFSGLQFPNYSSELNVNALELDDSALYLCASSHPDRVANYGYTFGSGTRLTVV.